Given below is one TCR beta chain in context. Its antigen is currently not known. No much larger clone exists at a distance of one base, and base qualities are not known. The sample is drawn from a study of blood T cells in healthy people across ages (dated by TCRdb to between 2014 and 2016). Concerning the study at large: Template switching captured roughly one uniquely barcoded TCR beta cDNA molecule per two T cells in model experiments. The study analyzed two additional independent replicas of 1 million unique cDNA reads from the same blood draw for two donors, one aged 18 to 29 and one aged 80 or older. Donors were grouped into four age groups: young (average roughly 17 years), middle-aged (roughly 37), aged (about 59) and long-lived (about 89). To avoid experimental bias, donors of different ages were spread randomly across the sequencing lanes. To track age-related changes in TCR beta repertoire diversity, the study relied on deep sequencing normalized with unique cDNA molecular identifiers.

Libraries were prepared through 5' RACE. The reads were generated on an Illumina HiSeq 2500. A second PCR of about 6 to 12 cycles was run with a J-beta primer mix and a sample-barcoded 5' primer. A unique molecular identifier was introduced onto each TCR beta cDNA molecule by a template-switch 5' adaptor carrying 12 random nucleotides. Each sample yielded at least 2.5 million CDR3-containing paired-end reads. First-strand cDNA synthesis was performed from all RNA using the Mint cDNA synthesis kit, with priming by a TRBC-specific oligonucleotide. Following uracil-DNA glycosylase treatment, all cDNA underwent a first 18-cycle PCR with the universal primers M1SS and BC2_uni_R. In the original analysis: For normalization, 1 million high-quality reads were randomly selected from each sample, with every read carrying a distinct molecular identifier. Instead of being binned into consensus sequences, reads that shared molecular identifiers were thrown out. MiTCR, set to a Q25 quality threshold and the strictest error-elimination algorithm, was used for CDR3 identification, clonotype clustering and error correction. A nonparametric unseen species model with Euler transformation was used to estimate lower-bound total TCR beta diversity. Clones were called with MiXCR by TCRdb after fastp trimmed the public reads at Q25, and only in-frame beta chains were retained. All rows with the same CDR3 protein become a single entry with the most common DNA and genes. TCRdb's processing, not the authors', yielded these V and J calls. In this sample the table shows under 800,000 distinct CDR3 sequences, roughly 45% of which occur a single time. Together, the top ten hold 20% to 25% of the sample.

The CDR3, cysteine through phenylalanine, is 14 amino acids long. Of all the DNA, just the CDR3 is kept, 42 bases in frame from base 1. The germline V gene (reference sequence) gives CDR1 as DFQATT and CDR2 as SNEGSKA. V is cut back by 3 bases and J by 11 bases, with 15 bases in the junction unmatched. The research as a whole found: Because the CMV infection status of the donors was unknown, age-related changes in expanded clonotypes may potentially have been confounded. As age increased, observed TCR beta diversity per million T cells dropped in a roughly linear way, and a significant reduction was already evident by age roughly 40. A strong correlation was found between observed TCR beta diversity and the percentage of naive T cells measured by flow cytometry. Because profiling used bulk unsorted PBMCs, naive and antigen-experienced compartments could not be compared conclusively. Compared with the aged group, more naive CD4+ T cells, fewer expanded clones and increased TCR diversity were shown by the long-lived group, suggesting age selection. Estimates of total diversity from one million sequenced T cells were regarded as lower bounds and underestimates.

The 39 donors, aged about 6 to 95 years, were systemically healthy Caucasian individuals from Russia. Each donor gave roughly 9 milliliters of peripheral blood, drawn into EDTA-treated Vacutainer tubes. Ficoll-Paque density-gradient centrifugation was used to isolate PBMCs, with at least 6 million per sample. Trizol reagent was used to extract total RNA from the PBMCs, yielding at least 5 micrograms per sample. For every donor, flow cytometry on a PBMC aliquot measured the percentage of naive CD45RAhigh/CD27high T cells. This receptor was taken from an older woman in good health. The rearrangement combines TRBV20-1 with TRBJ2-5; TRBD2 lines up with 7 middle nucleotides. Sequenced material: blood. The nucleotide sequence reads as follows: TGCAGTGCTAGTGGGACTACCACGATTATCGGGCAGTACTTC. Translated, it gives CSASGTTTIIGQYF.